Given below is one T cell receptor (beta chain) in context. Source study methods: Estimates of nucleated cell counts were drawn from the amplification of reference gene primers. The data were produced by immunoSEQ multiplex PCR, yet TCRdb's version contains in-frame clones alone and is incomplete. V, J and clone size are taken as reported in that table, and D and trimming were inferred from the DNA itself. The sample includes 60,000 to 70,000 clones, approximately 90% of them seen just once. The sample belongs to a study of blood T cell repertoires in COVID-19. On the study more broadly: In each case, the material was cDNA or gDNA derived from T cells, B-cell-depleted T cells, or PBMCs.

V was clipped by 1 base and J by 7 bases, with 14 bases between them. Germline V gene data show CDR1 as SNHLY and CDR2 as FYNNEI. The CDR3 contains 14 residues. Sequenced: peripheral blood. This chain uses TRBV2 with TRBJ2-7, with a weak D call TRBD2 (6 bases). The sequence derives from a human donor in a cohort sampled during active COVID-19. The CDR3 sequence is CASSEVSGGYEQYF. The CDR3, as DNA: TGTGCCAGCAGTGAAGTTAGCGGAGGATATGAGCAGTACTTC.